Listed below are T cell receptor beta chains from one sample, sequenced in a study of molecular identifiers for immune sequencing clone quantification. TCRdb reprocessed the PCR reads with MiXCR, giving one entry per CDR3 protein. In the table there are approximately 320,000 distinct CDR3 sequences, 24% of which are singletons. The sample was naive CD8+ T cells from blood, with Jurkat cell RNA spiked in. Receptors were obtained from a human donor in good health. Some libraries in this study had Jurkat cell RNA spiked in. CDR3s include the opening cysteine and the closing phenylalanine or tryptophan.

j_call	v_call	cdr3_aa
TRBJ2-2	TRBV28	CASYGGQANTGELFF
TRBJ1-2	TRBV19	CASRVTGSNYGYTF
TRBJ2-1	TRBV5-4	CASSPRFGGAYNEQFF
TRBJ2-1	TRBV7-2	CASSLTPPNRGYEQFF
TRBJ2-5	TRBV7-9	CASSLNQGIETQYF
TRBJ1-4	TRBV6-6	CASSWGQGGEKLFF
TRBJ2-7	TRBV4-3	CASSQSAGRFSYEQYF
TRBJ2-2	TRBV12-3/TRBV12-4	CASSGEQGHNRELFF
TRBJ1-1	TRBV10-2	CASSEGPRGTEAFF
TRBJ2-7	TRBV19	CAKVGGLLEQYF
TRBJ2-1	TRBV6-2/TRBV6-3	CASSSDVYNEQFF
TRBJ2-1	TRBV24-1	CATSDRRQDWNEQFF
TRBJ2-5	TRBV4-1	CASSPQTGGSETQYF
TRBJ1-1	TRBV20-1	CSARDWGVGTEAFF
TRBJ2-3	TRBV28	CTSSHQREQTSTDTQYF
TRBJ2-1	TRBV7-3	CASSSPTGGLLNEQFF
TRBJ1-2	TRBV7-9	CASSEDRSYGYTF
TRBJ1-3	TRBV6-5	CASRDHRYTIYF
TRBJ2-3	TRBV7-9	CASSPWGAQPTDTQYF
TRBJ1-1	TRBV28	CATTPPLFGFSEAFF
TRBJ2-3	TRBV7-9	CASSSQGSDTQYF
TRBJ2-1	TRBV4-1	CASSRKPSGTDEQFF
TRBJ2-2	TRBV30	CAYTPGQGNTGELFF
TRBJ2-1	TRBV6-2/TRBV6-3	CTSSYSGLGTDEQFF
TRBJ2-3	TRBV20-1	CSARDLTSGRSTDTQYF
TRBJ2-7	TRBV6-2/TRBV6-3	CASGGYYEQYF
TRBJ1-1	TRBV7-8	CACSPWTEPMDTEAFF
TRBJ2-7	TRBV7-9	CASSVGGIYEQYF
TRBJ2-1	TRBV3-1	CASSPTGGPTNEQFF
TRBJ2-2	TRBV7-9	CASSLTGSGELFF
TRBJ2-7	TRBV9	CASSVGVAYEQYF
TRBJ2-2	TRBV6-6	CASSSPETSGFLNTGELFF
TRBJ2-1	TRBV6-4	CASSDLAGEQFF
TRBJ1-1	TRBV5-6	CASSLVGAAEAFF
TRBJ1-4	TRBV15	CATSSPWETGANEKLFF
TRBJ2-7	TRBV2	CASRASGTSGYEQYF